This T cell receptor (beta chain) appears in the sequencing data of a study of cytomegalovirus exposure and HLA in healthy donors. Study conclusions and caveats: Researchers catalogued 150 or so TCR beta chains as cytomegalovirus-associated. Across donors, most TCRs were seen rarely, yet some public ones were widespread.

Here immunoSEQ multiplex PCR was the method, and the copy in TCRdb shows in-frame clones only, minus some. The data contain under 400,000 clones, just over 85% of them singletons. Regarding this clone: Its antigen is still unknown.

This CDR3 spans 14 amino acids. The ends were cut back, 4 bases at V and 2 bases at J, with 8 bases in the middle. The germline V gene has CDR1 MGHRA and CDR2 YSYEKL. The receptor was derived from a woman aged 18-35 years in good health and CMV-seronegative. V and J are TRBV4-1 and TRBJ2-2; the D gene is possibly TRBD1 (6 bases). Material: PBMCs. The CDR3 protein is CASSRGLNTGELFF. CDR3 coding DNA: TGCGCCAGCAGCCGGGGGCTAAACACCGGGGAGCTGTTTTTT.